These 19 T cell receptor beta chains were all obtained from the same sample, sequenced in a study of cytomegalovirus exposure and HLA in healthy donors. The PCR was carried out with 60 Vbeta primers and 13 Jbeta primers. The method was immunoSEQ multiplex PCR; TCRdb's version includes in-frame clones alone and lacks a portion of them. The sample holds about 140,000 clones, approximately 84% seen once. Sequencing was carried out using PBMCs. The receptors shown here come from a woman aged 40-49 years in good health and CMV-seronegative.

This chain links TRBV15 with TRBJ2-7; 9 bases map to TRBD2. CDR1 and CDR2 (germline): LNHNV, YYDKDF (reference sequence). V shed 5 bases, J shed 0 bases, and the junction held 5 bases outside the gene matches. This CDR3 comprises 15 residues. As DNA, the CDR3 is TGTGCCACCAGCGACACTAGCGGGCGCTCCTACGAGCAGTACTTC. It specifies CATSDTSGRSYEQYF. Full variable domain (rest looked up from reference TRBV15 and TRBJ2-7): DAMVIQNPRYQVTQFGKPVTLSCSQTLNHNVMYWYQQKSSQAPKLLFHYYDKDFNNEADTPDNFQSRRPNTSFCFLDIRSPGLGDTAMYLCATSDTSGRSYEQYFGPGTRLTVT.

CDR3 nucleotides: TGTGCCAGCAGTCGTCTAGCGGGAGATTCCTACAATGAGCAGTTCTTC. It yields the protein CASSRLAGDSYNEQFF. V is TRBV11-3 and J is TRBJ2-1; 10 bases agree with TRBD2. CDR3 length: 16 residues. V lost 6 bases, J lost 1 base, and 6 bases stayed unmatched. Germline V gene data show CDR1 as SGHNT and CDR2 as YENEEA. Full variable domain (missing parts from reference TRBV11-3 and TRBJ2-1): EAGVVQSPRYKIIEKKQPVAFWCNPISGHNTLYWYLQNLGQGPELLIRYENEEAVDDSQLPKDRFSAERLKGVDSTLKIQPAELGDSAVYLCASSRLAGDSYNEQFFGPGTRLTVL.

The chain links TRBV7-2 to TRBJ2-1, with a weak D call TRBD1 (6 bases). The V gene's germline CDR1 is SGHTA and CDR2 FQGNSA. CDR3 length: 16 amino acids. Between the trimmed V and J ends, which lost 1 base and 8 bases, there was a span of 18 bases. The CDR3 loop reads CASSLGGGLYRDEQFF. The CDR3 bases are TGTGCCAGCAGCTTAGGAGGGGGTTTATACAGAGATGAGCAGTTCTTC.

The chain carries TRBV2 and TRBJ2-1; TRBD2 might be the D (6 bases). V lost 4 bases and J 3 bases, leaving 10 bases between the germline ends. The germline V gene has CDR1 SNHLY and CDR2 FYNNEI. The CDR3 contains 14 residues. The DNA of the CDR3 is TGTGCCAGCAGTGTTCTGACTAGCTACAATGAGCAGTTCTTC. Translated, it gives CASSVLTSYNEQFF.

CDR3 in DNA: TGCGCCAGCAGCTGGGGGGGGGACACTGAAGCTTTCTTT. Protein: CASSWGGDTEAFF. This chain uses TRBV5-1 with TRBJ1-1, with D perhaps TRBD1 (5 bases). The germline V gene encodes CDR1 SGHRS and CDR2 YFSETQ. Deletions cut 3 bases from V and 3 bases from J, with 9 bases between. This CDR3 contains 13 residues.

This clone is a singleton in its sample. The gene calls are TRBV4-3 and TRBJ2-4; 11 nucleotides line up with TRBD2. The J segment lost 8 bases and the V segment lost 0 bases, leaving 6 bases of the junction unmatched. CDR1 LGHNA and CDR2 YSLEER come from the germline V gene. The CDR3 is 16 residues long. CDR3 loop: CASSQETVSGRDIQYF. CDR3 bases: TGCGCCAGCAGCCAAGAGACCGTTAGCGGGAGGGACATTCAGTACTTC.

The chain has TRBV28 and TRBJ2-7; 8 bases fit TRBD1. The trim removed 3 bases at V and 3 bases at J, leaving 13 bases unmatched. Per germline, CDR1 MDHEN and CDR2 SYDVKM. This CDR3 has 17 residues. Written as DNA, the CDR3 is TGTGCCAGCAGTTTCTATGGGGCTGGGACAGGAGGCTACGAGCAGTACTTC. It is translated as CASSFYGAGTGGYEQYF.

The V and J genes are TRBV5-1 and TRBJ2-1; D possibly corresponds to TRBD1 (6 bases). The germline V gene has CDR1 SGHRS and CDR2 YFSETQ. There are 13 residues in the CDR3. V was shortened by 7 bases and J by 8 bases, with 16 bases between the two germline ends. CDR3 residues: CASRDNRMDEQFF. CDR3 DNA: TGCGCCAGCCGGGACAACCGTATGGATGAGCAGTTCTTC.

J is TRBJ2-2 and V is TRBV7-2; D is possibly TRBD2 (5 bases). V was pared by 1 base and J by 4 bases, with 16 bases between. Germline-derived CDR1 and CDR2 are SGHTA and FQGNSA. The CDR3 runs to 17 residues. The CDR3 DNA follows: TGTGCCAGCAGCTTAGAGTCGGAGGTAGCTTCCACCGGGGAGCTGTTTTTT. Its translation is CASSLESEVASTGELFF.

The chain combines TRBV7-3 with TRBJ1-2; possibly TRBD1 for D (5 bases). CDR1 and CDR2 (germline): SGHTA, FQGTGA. Deletions cut 1 base from V and 5 bases from J, with 5 bases between. CDR3 length equals 12 residues. Written as DNA, the CDR3 is TGTGCCAGCAGCTTAAAGGGGTATGGCTACACCTTC. Its protein is CASSLKGYGYTF.

The V call is TRBV7-2, the J call TRBJ2-3; 10 bases agree with TRBD1. Germline CDR1 and CDR2: SGHTA and FQGNSA. The CDR3 length is 12 residues. The trim removed 5 bases at V and 14 bases at J, leaving 7 bases unmatched. The CDR3 is CASSLGTGALYF. CDR3 DNA sequence: TGTGCCAGCAGCCTCGGGACAGGGGCGTTGTATTTT.

The chain couples TRBV18 to TRBJ2-6, with D uncertain. This CDR3 has 15 amino acids. The germline CDR1 and CDR2 sequences are KGHSH and LQKENI. V was clipped by 3 bases and J by 0 bases, with 6 bases between them. CDR3 residues: CASSPASSGANVLTF. The CDR3 coding sequence is TGTGCCAGCTCACCGGCTTCCTCTGGGGCCAACGTCCTGACTTTC.

The table lists this clone with a count of one. The chain is built from TRBV5-5 and TRBJ1-5, with 7 bases that match TRBD1. The CDR3 has 14 amino acids. The V segment lost 2 bases and the J segment 5 bases; nucleotides outside the gene matches: 4. Germline assignment: CDR1 SGHKS and CDR2 YYEKEE (reference sequence). Here the CDR3 reads CASSFSGTDQPQHF. The CDR3 nucleotides read TGTGCCAGCAGCTTTAGCGGGACAGATCAGCCCCAGCATTTT.

V usage is TRBV6-5 and J usage is TRBJ2-3, with D possibly being TRBD1 (6 bases). The CDR3 runs to 15 residues. Trimming shortened V by 5 bases and J by 0 bases, and 12 bases separated the two germline ends. The germline V gene has CDR1 MNHEY and CDR2 SVGAGI. The CDR3 nucleotides are TGTGCCAGCAGTCTATGGACAGATAGCACAGATACGCAGTATTTT. Its protein product is CASSLWTDSTDTQYF.

The V gene is TRBV7-9, the J gene TRBJ1-1; no definite D call. Germline V gives CDR1 SEHNR, CDR2 FQNEAQ (reference sequence). This CDR3 has 12 residues. The ends were cut back, 3 bases at V and 8 bases at J, with 10 bases in the middle. Here the CDR3 reads CASSFREREAFF. Written as DNA, the CDR3 is TGTGCCAGCAGCTTTAGGGAGCGGGAAGCTTTCTTT. Full variable domain (missing parts from reference TRBV7-9 and TRBJ1-1): DTGVSQNPRHKITKRGQNVTFRCDPISEHNRLYWYRQTLGQGPEFLTYFQNEAQLEKSRLLSDRFSAERPKGSFSTLEIQRTEQGDSAMYLCASSFREREAFFGQGTRLTVV.

This chain uses TRBV7-2 with TRBJ1-1; TRBD1 might be the D (5 bases). Between the trimmed V and J ends, which lost 1 base and 13 bases, there was a span of 13 bases. Germline CDR1 and CDR2: SGHTA and FQGNSA. The CDR3 consists of 12 residues. This CDR3 is CASSLVAGLVFF. The CDR3 DNA follows: TGTGCCAGCAGCTTAGTGGCAGGGTTGGTTTTCTTT.

The chain couples TRBV7-2 to TRBJ1-1; D uncertain. Germline V lookup: CDR1 SGHTA, CDR2 FQGNSA. Trimming stripped 1 base from V and 0 bases from J, with 9 bases between. The CDR3 consists of 15 residues. The CDR3 spells CASSLVGVMNTEAFF. For the CDR3, the DNA is TGTGCCAGCAGCTTAGTCGGAGTAATGAACACTGAAGCTTTCTTT.

The rearrangement uses TRBV19 and TRBJ1-5; D is possibly TRBD1 (6 bases). V was pared by 6 bases and J by 2 bases, with 17 bases between. The germline gives CDR1 LNHDA, CDR2 SQIVND (reference sequence). There are 16 residues in the CDR3. In DNA, the CDR3 is TGTGCCAGTAGACCGGGACATCTGATTGGCAATCAGCCCCAGCATTTT. Its translation: CASRPGHLIGNQPQHF.

The rearrangement uses TRBV9 and TRBJ1-2; D gene unclear. Germline loops: CDR1 SGDLS, CDR2 YYNGEE. The CDR3 length is 13 residues. Trimming left V 0 bases short and J 5 bases short, with 8 bases between. CDR3 sequence: CASSVGHVYGYTF. DNA of the CDR3: TGTGCCAGCAGCGTAGGACACGTATATGGCTACACCTTC.